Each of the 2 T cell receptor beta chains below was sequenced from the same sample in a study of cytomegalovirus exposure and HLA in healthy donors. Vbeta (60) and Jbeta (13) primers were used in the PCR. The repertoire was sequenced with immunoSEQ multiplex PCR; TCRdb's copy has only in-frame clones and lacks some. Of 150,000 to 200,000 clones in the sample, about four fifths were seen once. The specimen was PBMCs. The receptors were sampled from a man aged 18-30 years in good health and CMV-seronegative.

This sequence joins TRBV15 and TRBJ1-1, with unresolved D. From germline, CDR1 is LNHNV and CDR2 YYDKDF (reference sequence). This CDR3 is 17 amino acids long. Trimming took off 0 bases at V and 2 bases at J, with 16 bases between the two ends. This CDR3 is CATSRDGFRRRNTEAFF. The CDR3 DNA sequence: TGTGCCACCAGCAGAGATGGTTTCAGGCGCAGAAACACTGAAGCTTTCTTT.

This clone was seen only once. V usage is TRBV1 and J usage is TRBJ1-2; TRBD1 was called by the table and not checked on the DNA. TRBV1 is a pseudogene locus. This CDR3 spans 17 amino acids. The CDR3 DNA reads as TGCACCAGCAGCCCGAACCCAGGGATTGAGCCTAACTATGGCTACACCTTC. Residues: CTSSPNPGIEPNYGYTF.